This T cell receptor (beta chain) was documented in a study of blood T cell repertoires in COVID-19. Turning to the study itself: Material from acute and convalescent COVID-19 was sourced from the United States, Italy and Spain. PBMCs, B-cell-depleted T cells, or T cells were the source of the cDNA or gDNA that made up the material.

This CDR3 comprises 16 residues. Germline assignment: CDR1 SQVTM and CDR2 ANQGSEA. Trimming cost V 7 bases and J 5 bases; bases outside gene matches: 18. Methods used by the authors: Reference gene primer amplification gave nucleated cell count estimates. Clones were sequenced by immunoSEQ multiplex PCR, and TCRdb holds only the in-frame ones, with some missing. V, J and clone size are taken as reported in that table, and D and trimming were inferred from the DNA itself. The sample lists about 40,000 clones, 75% to 85% occurring once. Input material: peripheral blood. The chain recombines TRBV29-1 with TRBJ1-1, with 8 bases lining up with TRBD1. This receptor was obtained from a human donor in a cohort sampled during active or convalescent COVID-19. The donor label of this sample is uncertain. CDR3: CSARQGFPLGWTEAFF. The CDR3 DNA reads TGCAGCGCTCGACAGGGGTTCCCCCTAGGATGGACTGAAGCTTTCTTT.